The 20 T cell receptor beta chains below come from one sample, sequenced in a study of blood T cell repertoires in COVID-19. TCRdb's copy holds only in-frame clones and misses some; the assay was immunoSEQ multiplex PCR. The data show over 90,000 clones, 89% seen once. The material sequenced was peripheral blood. The receptors were gathered from a woman older than 75 in a cohort sampled during active COVID-19.

The chain recombines TRBV29-1 with TRBJ1-1, with TRBD1 matching 8 bases. J gave up 4 bases and V 7 bases, and 5 bases lay outside the gene matches. The CDR3 totals 12 residues. The germline V gene has CDR1 SQVTM and CDR2 ANQGSEA. The CDR3, as DNA: TGCAGCGCCGGACAGGGAATCACTGAAGCTTTCTTT. Protein: CSAGQGITEAFF.

In this sample, this clone turned up once. This rearrangement joins TRBV6-5 to TRBJ2-1; D perhaps matches TRBD2 (6 bases). CDR3 length equals 15 residues. Germline V gene data show CDR1 as MNHEY and CDR2 as SVGAGI. V was clipped by 5 bases and J by 5 bases, with 16 bases between them. In DNA form, the CDR3 reads TGTGCCAGCAGTCTTGCGGGCGGGGTTAACAATGAGCAGTTCTTC. Translation: CASSLAGGVNNEQFF.

The gene calls are TRBV19 and TRBJ1-1, with TRBD1 identical over 12 bases. This CDR3 has 17 amino acids. Germline V lookup: CDR1 LNHDA, CDR2 SQIVND (reference sequence). J lost 4 bases, V lost 6 bases, and 12 bases had no gene match. CDR3 bases: TGTGCCAGTAGCCTCGGGACAGGGGGCAATGATATCACTGAAGCTTTCTTT. It is translated as CASSLGTGGNDITEAFF.

The V and J genes are TRBV7-9 and TRBJ2-7; 11 bases agree with TRBD2. This CDR3 spans 18 amino acids. Trimming removed 6 bases from V and 3 bases from J; junction bases left unmatched: 16. Germline values: CDR1 SEHNR, CDR2 FQNEAQ (reference sequence). The CDR3 here is CASSPDREGSGRVYEQYF. CDR3 bases: TGTGCCAGCAGTCCCGACAGGGAGGGTAGCGGGAGGGTCTACGAGCAGTACTTC.

The chain employs TRBV6-5 and TRBJ2-7; D perhaps matches TRBD1 (6 bases). The V gene lost 5 bases and the J gene lost 0 bases, with 11 bases spanning the gap. The CDR3 totals 14 residues. Germline loops: CDR1 MNHEY, CDR2 SVGAGI. Here the CDR3 reads CASSTQGRSYEQYF. CDR3 DNA: TGTGCCAGCAGTACCCAGGGGCGCTCCTACGAGCAGTACTTC.

V and J are TRBV6-6 and TRBJ2-7; 7 positions match TRBD1. V shed 5 bases and J 0 bases; nucleotides not matched to a gene: 16. The length of the CDR3 is 18 residues. The germline gives CDR1 MNHNY, CDR2 SVGAGI (reference sequence). CDR3 nucleotide sequence: TGTGCCAGCAGTCCCTTCCGGGACAGTCACAGAGGCTCCTACGAGCAGTACTTC. Protein product: CASSPFRDSHRGSYEQYF.

With regard to this clone: Other DNA sequences in the same sample also yield this CDR3. The chain uses TRBV7-9 and TRBJ1-6, with TRBD1 matching over 7 bases. CDR1 is SEHNR and CDR2 is FQNEAQ in the germline V gene (reference sequence). V shed 1 base and J 9 bases; nucleotides not matched to a gene: 3. This CDR3 is built from 14 residues. In nucleotides, the CDR3 is TGTGCCAGCAGCTTAGGACAGGGAGGTTCACCCCTCCACTTT. Encoded protein: CASSLGQGGSPLHF.

The V call is TRBV12-3 or TRBV12-4, the J call TRBJ2-7; D remains ambiguous. The length of the CDR3 is 13 residues. Trimming cost V 2 bases and J 5 bases, with 10 bases left between them. The CDR3 loop is CASSLSQVNEQYF. The CDR3 nucleotides are TGTGCCAGCAGTTTAAGCCAAGTCAACGAGCAGTACTTC.

The J gene is TRBJ2-1, the V gene TRBV15, with D tentatively TRBD2 (5 bases). The CDR3 contains 15 residues. Germline CDR1 is LNHNV and CDR2 is YYDKDF (reference sequence). V lost 0 bases to trimming and J lost 6 bases, with 12 bases between them. The CDR3 DNA sequence: TGTGCCACCAGCAGAGATAGCGTGCCTTCCAATGAGCAGTTCTTC. The encoded protein is CATSRDSVPSNEQFF.

This clone was seen a few times. V and J are TRBV18 and TRBJ1-1; the D is unclear. The CDR3 is 15 amino acids. CDR1 KGHSH and CDR2 LQKENI come from the germline V gene. V lost 3 bases, J lost 4 bases, and 15 bases lay in between. The CDR3 region has the DNA TGTGCCAGCTCACCCCGGGAGGGATGGGGCACTGAAGCTTTCTTT. Its protein product is CASSPREGWGTEAFF.

The chain employs TRBV11-2 and TRBJ2-1; 8 positions agree with TRBD2. Germline CDR1 SGHAT, CDR2 FQNNGV. After removal of 1 base from V and 5 bases from J, the junction contained 7 bases not matched to a gene. CDR3 size: 16 residues. CDR3 loop: CASSLGTGLENNEQFF. For the CDR3, the DNA is TGTGCCAGCAGCTTAGGTACGGGACTAGAAAACAATGAGCAGTTCTTC.

This chain uses TRBV18 with TRBJ1-3, with 10 bases matching TRBD1. Trimming at V came to 1 base and at J to 0 bases, leaving 6 bases not matched to a gene. Germline V CDR1 and CDR2: KGHSH, LQKENI. This CDR3 is 18 amino acids long. The DNA of the CDR3 is TGTGCCAGCTCACCACTAGGGACAGGGGATTCCTCTGGAAACACCATATATTTT. Amino acids: CASSPLGTGDSSGNTIYF.

The chain links TRBV7-8 to TRBJ1-2; TRBD1 agrees at 8 bases. The germline V gene encodes CDR1 SGHVS and CDR2 FQNEAQ. Losses at the gene ends were 1 base for V and 5 bases for J; bases not matched to a gene: 9. CDR3 size: 16 residues. This CDR3 reads CASSLGSTGGSYGYTF. The DNA of the CDR3 is TGTGCCAGCAGCTTAGGTTCCACAGGGGGATCTTATGGCTACACCTTC.

The rearrangement uses TRBV25-1 and TRBJ2-1; the D gene is possibly TRBD1 (5 bases). With 4 bases removed from V and 0 bases from J, the gap between germline ends came to 7 bases. This CDR3 contains 14 residues. CDR1 and CDR2 from the germline V gene are MGHDK and SYGVNS. CDR3 sequence (DNA): TGTGCCAGCAGTGGGGGCGGCTCCTACAATGAGCAGTTCTTC. Translated, it gives CASSGGGSYNEQFF.

V gene TRBV19 combines with J gene TRBJ1-3, with D perhaps matching TRBD1 (6 bases). V was trimmed by 7 bases and J by 2 bases, leaving 12 bases between them. Germline CDR1 LNHDA, CDR2 SQIVND (reference sequence). CDR3 length: 14 residues. The CDR3 DNA follows: TGTGCCAGTATCATACAGGGCACTGGAAACACCATATATTTT. Translation: CASIIQGTGNTIYF.

The V and J genes are TRBV5-1 and TRBJ2-5; 9 positions match TRBD1. V was clipped by 6 bases and J by 4 bases; unmatched bases: 7. Germline values: CDR1 SGHRS, CDR2 YFSETQ. CDR3 length equals 14 residues. This CDR3 reads CASTFWTGAETQYF. For the CDR3, the DNA is TGCGCCAGCACCTTTTGGACAGGGGCAGAGACCCAGTACTTC.

The chain combines TRBV10-3 with TRBJ2-2; 8 nucleotides line up with TRBD2. J lost 3 bases, V lost 7 bases, and 4 bases had no gene match. This CDR3 region has 14 residues. The germline V gene has CDR1 ENHRY and CDR2 SYGVKD. In DNA, the CDR3 is TGTGCCATCAAGCCAGCGGGAGACACCGGGGAGCTGTTTTTT. Protein product: CAIKPAGDTGELFF.

The count of this clone is one. The chain links TRBV7-9 to TRBJ1-3; D might be TRBD1 (5 bases). Trimming stripped 5 bases from V and 0 bases from J, with 11 bases between. This CDR3 has 15 amino acids. Germline assignment: CDR1 SEHNR and CDR2 FQNEAQ (reference sequence). The CDR3 sequence is CASSDQGGSGNTIYF. Written as DNA, the CDR3 is TGTGCCAGCAGCGATCAGGGTGGCTCTGGAAACACCATATATTTT.

The chain recombines TRBV6-5 with TRBJ2-3; 12 bases are a match to TRBD2. The V segment lost 7 bases and the J segment 3 bases; nucleotides outside the gene matches: 2. The V gene's germline CDR1 is MNHEY and CDR2 SVGAGI. The CDR3 loop spans 14 amino acids. The DNA for the CDR3 is TGTGCCAGCAACGGACTAGCGGGAACAGATACGCAGTATTTT. Translation gives CASNGLAGTDTQYF.

The chain carries TRBV14 and TRBJ2-3; TRBD2 agrees at 8 bases. Trimming at V came to 3 bases and at J to 0 bases, leaving 5 bases not matched to a gene. Germline loops: CDR1 SGHDN, CDR2 FVKESK. This CDR3 comprises 16 residues. The chain's CDR3 is CASSQVPGGSTDTQYF. CDR3 bases: TGTGCCAGCAGCCAGGTTCCGGGGGGGAGCACAGATACGCAGTATTTT.